This T cell receptor beta chain was recorded in a study of T cell repertoires in cytomegalovirus infection. Study-level information: Used in the study were CMV epitopes, some recently identified and HLA-C-restricted, others well-studied and HLA-B-restricted. Indications of both CMV infection and matching HLA type were provided by public TCR beta signatures.

This clonotype has a handful of counts. Its antigen remains unidentified. TCRdb used MiXCR to reprocess the reads, holding one entry per CDR3 protein. The table records approximately 770,000 distinct CDR3 sequences, about 28% of them present only once. Findings and caveats of the study: The study identified carriers of CMV plus the relevant HLA from cumulative public TCR beta family frequency. Ex vivo, HLA-C-restricted CMV-specific TCR beta clonotypes prevailed over the rest of the response.

The V gene lost 0 bases and the J gene lost 0 bases, with 12 bases spanning the gap. CDR1 is SGHKS and CDR2 is YYEKEE in the germline V gene (reference sequence). The CDR3 is 16 residues long. The source material was cultured CD8+ T cells from PBMCs, sampled from culture after CMV antigen stimulation. The chain carries TRBV5-5 and TRBJ1-1; D is ambiguous. The sequence was collected from a human donor in good health (CMV status not recorded). Some clones in this sample may be carry-over from other donors' samples. CDR3 nucleotides: TGTGCCAGCAGCTTGGTTTGGTCTTCTTTGAACACTGAAGCTTTCTTT. Protein product: CASSLVWSSLNTEAFF.